Each of the 26 T cell receptor beta chains below was sequenced from the same sample in a study of tumor and adjacent non-tumor tissue in lung cancer. A modified ARM-PCR protocol with three rounds of nested PCR amplified TCRbeta. TCRdb reprocessed the multiplex PCR reads via MiXCR and lists one record per CDR3 protein. The repertoire consists of 120,000 to 150,000 distinct CDR3 sequences, with around 60% occurring once and the leading ten covering about 20%. No cell sorting was done before RNA was extracted from the tissue. The specimen was lung tumor tissue. These receptors originate from a man in his 60s with small cell lung cancer.

A remark on this clonotype: This CDR3 fails to terminate in the conserved phenylalanine or tryptophan, so it likely reflects a read error. V usage is TRBV6-2 or TRBV6-3 and J usage is TRBJ2-1; D not resolved. CDR1 MNHEY and CDR2 SVGEGT come from the germline V gene. CDR3 length equals 13 residues. CDR3 DNA: TGTGCCAGCAGTACTGGTCCTAACAATAAGCAGTTCTTA. It translates to CASSTGPNNKQFL.

This chain uses TRBV11-2 with TRBJ1-4; the D is unclear. The CDR3 length is 19 residues. Trimming cost V 4 bases and J 5 bases, with 26 bases left between them. Germline-derived CDR1 and CDR2 are SGHAT and FQNNGV. DNA for the CDR3: TGTGCCAGCAGCTCCGTCCTTATGGGCACAGTATCTCGCAATGAAAAACTGTTTTTT. The encoded protein is CASSSVLMGTVSRNEKLFF.

To note about this clonotype: Compared with germline, one end of the junction differs, possibly owing to a read error. The J gene is TRBJ1-5, the V gene TRBV6-2 or TRBV6-3; the D gene is possibly TRBD1 (6 bases). The CDR3 is 18 residues long. The germline gives CDR1 MNHEY, CDR2 SVGEGT. The CDR3 sequence is CASSYSRRDTYNNQSQHF. Here the CDR3 DNA reads TGTGCCAGCAGTTATTCTCGACGGGACACTTATAACAATCAGTCCCAGCATTTT.

The rearrangement links TRBV6-1 to TRBJ1-3; D unresolved. The CDR3 sequence is 16 residues long. Trimming removed 6 bases at V and 0 bases at J, with 15 bases between. Germline V CDR1 and CDR2: MNHNS, SASEGT. The CDR3 nucleotides read TGTGCCAGCAGAGCCAATTACATACGCTCTGGAAACACCATATATTTT. This translates into CASRANYIRSGNTIYF.

J is TRBJ1-1 and V is TRBV11-2; no reliable D call. Germline CDR1 reads SGHAT; CDR2 reads FQNNGV. Trimming removed 6 bases at V and 3 bases at J, with 14 bases between. The CDR3 totals 14 residues. The CDR3 reads CASSPLSWDTEAFF. CDR3 DNA: TGTGCCAGCAGTCCATTGAGTTGGGACACTGAAGCTTTCTTT.

Turning to this clonotype: This may be a read error: a much more frequent sequence differs by one nucleotide. The rearrangement joins TRBV6-1 to TRBJ2-5; perhaps TRBD2 as D (6 bases). Trimming took off 8 bases at V and 1 base at J, with 20 bases between the two ends. Germline CDR1 MNHNS, CDR2 SASEGT. This CDR3 comprises 16 residues. The CDR3 coding sequence is TGTGCCAGCCGAACTGGGCGTAGCGGCCCCCAAGAGACCCAGTACTTC. Protein product: CASRTGRSGPQETQYF.

This clonotype came up a few times. This rearrangement joins TRBV6-5 to TRBJ1-1; D possibly corresponds to TRBD1 (5 bases). Germline V gives CDR1 MNHEY, CDR2 SVGAGI. The CDR3 spans 13 residues. V lost 7 bases to trimming and J lost 14 bases, with 23 bases between them. For the CDR3, the DNA is TGTGCCAGCACCCATATTAGGACATCCGAGTTCTTCTTT. It is translated as CASTHIRTSEFFF.

As for this clonotype: This may come from a read error, since a much larger clone is one base off. The chain links TRBV20-1 to TRBJ2-2; D gene ambiguous. Trimming removed 2 bases from V and 1 base from J, with 8 bases in between. Germline V gives CDR1 DFQATT, CDR2 SNEGSKA (reference sequence). CDR3 size: 14 residues. For the CDR3, the DNA is TGCAGTGCTAGACGGTCGGAGAACACCGGGGAGCTGTTTTTT. This codes for CSARRSENTGELFF.

There are a few counts of this clonotype. The chain joins TRBV29-1 to TRBJ2-1, with 8 bases aligning to TRBD2. The V gene end was trimmed by 5 bases and the J gene end by 0 bases; junction bases not matched to a gene: 0. The germline CDR1 and CDR2 sequences are SQVTM and ANQGSEA. There are 13 residues in the CDR3. The CDR3 region has the DNA TGCAGCGTTAGCGGGAGCTCCTACAATGAGCAGTTCTTC. This sequence encodes CSVSGSSYNEQFF.

A single count supports this clonotype. Here the CDR3 omits its conserved ending phenylalanine or tryptophan, so a read error is the likely source. CDR3 in amino acids: CSASFWTAYEQYI. As DNA, the CDR3 is TGCAGCGCTAGCTTTTGGACTGCCTACGAGCAGTACATC. The chain combines TRBV20-1 with TRBJ2-7; D is perhaps TRBD2 (5 bases). Germline-derived CDR1 and CDR2 are DFQATT and SNEGSKA (reference sequence). The CDR3 is made up of 13 amino acids.

V gene TRBV11-2 combines with J gene TRBJ2-5, with D unclear. The germline V gene has CDR1 SGHAT and CDR2 FQNNGV. The ends were cut back, 6 bases at V and 5 bases at J, with 25 bases in the middle. CDR3 size: 17 residues. Here the CDR3 reads CASSMVPLMALRETQYF. The CDR3 nucleotides are TGTGCCAGCAGTATGGTCCCCCTGATGGCCCTGCGGGAGACCCAGTACTTC. The full variable domain, its missing parts supplied by reference TRBV11-2 and TRBJ2-5, is EAGVAQSPRYKIIEKRQSVAFWCNPISGHATLYWYQQILGQGPKLLIQFQNNGVVDDSQLPKDRFSAERLKGVDSTLKIQPAKLEDSAVYLCASSMVPLMALRETQYFGPGTRLLVL.

On this clonotype itself: A read error may produce the germline difference seen at one junction end. V is TRBV11-2 and J is TRBJ2-1, with 7 bases matching TRBD2. CDR1 is SGHAT and CDR2 is FQNNGV in the germline V gene. This CDR3 region has 17 residues. CDR3 residues: CASSHLVGSGRGHEQFF. CDR3 sequence (DNA): TGCGCCAGCAGCCACCTCGTAGGGTCAGGGAGGGGCCATGAGCAGTTCTTC.

Of note for this clonotype: A read error may produce the germline difference seen at one junction end. V usage is TRBV6-2 or TRBV6-3 and J usage is TRBJ2-7; D possibly uses TRBD1 or TRBD2 (5 bases each). The CDR3 runs to 15 residues. CDR1 MNHEY and CDR2 SVGEGT come from the germline V gene. CDR3 bases: TGTGCCAGCAGTCCTACCGGGACGGGGACCTACGATCAGTACTTC. Its protein is CASSPTGTGTYDQYF.

This rearrangement joins TRBV29-1 to TRBJ2-3; D unresolved. The CDR3 runs to 13 residues. Germline V lookup: CDR1 SQVTM, CDR2 ANQGSEA. V was pared by 4 bases and J by 3 bases, with 11 bases between. CDR3 sequence (DNA): TGCAGCGTTGGGGGTGGTACTACAGATACGCAGTATTTT. It codes for CSVGGGTTDTQYF.

This clonotype occurred a few times. The chain links TRBV6-1 to TRBJ1-1; TRBD1 matches 9 bases. Germline CDR1 and CDR2: MNHNS and SASEGT. With 3 bases clipped from V and 3 bases from J, the junction kept 5 bases outside the gene matches. The CDR3 runs to 15 residues. CDR3 in amino acids: CASSEWRDRDTEAFF. CDR3 DNA: TGTGCCAGCAGTGAGTGGCGGGACAGGGACACTGAAGCTTTCTTT.

Comments on this clonotype: The junction shows a germline mismatch at one end, possibly a read error. The chain couples TRBV5-5 to TRBJ2-3; 13 nucleotides line up with TRBD2. The CDR3 loop spans 16 amino acids. The germline V gene has CDR1 SGHKS and CDR2 YYEKEE (reference sequence). The CDR3 region has the DNA TGTCCCAGCAGCTTGGAACTAGCGGGAGGGAGAGATACGCAGTATTTT. Its protein product is CPSSLELAGGRDTQYF.

The chain joins TRBV6-5 to TRBJ2-2, with TRBD2 as a possible D gene (6 bases). The CDR3 is 15 amino acids. V was shortened by 10 bases and J by 8 bases, with 23 bases between the two germline ends. From germline, CDR1 is MNHEY and CDR2 SVGAGI. The CDR3 region is CANRSPGLRRGELFF. The CDR3 DNA reads as TGTGCCAACCGCTCCCCGGGACTCCGAAGGGGGGAGCTGTTTTTT.

Only a few counts were recorded for this clonotype. The J gene is TRBJ2-5, the V gene TRBV11-2; maybe TRBD1 (6 bases). The V gene's germline CDR1 is SGHAT and CDR2 FQNNGV. V was clipped by 5 bases and J by 5 bases, with 9 bases between them. CDR3 length: 12 residues. CDR3: CASSHRVETQYF. DNA of the CDR3: TGTGCCAGCAGCCACAGGGTCGAGACCCAGTACTTC.

The CDR3 sequence: CASSELAGVGETQYF. In nucleotides, the CDR3 is TGTGCCAGCAGTGAACTAGCGGGAGTGGGGGAGACCCAGTACTTC. V is TRBV12-3 or TRBV12-4 and J is TRBJ2-5; 11 bases map to TRBD2. The CDR3 sequence is 15 residues long. The V and J ends lost 5 bases and 5 bases, in that order; junction bases with no gene match: 7.

This clonotype was seen at least ten times. The genes are TRBV6-5 and TRBJ1-1, with 9 bases aligning to TRBD1. The CDR3 has 14 amino acids. V shed 3 bases and J 3 bases; nucleotides not matched to a gene: 2. The germline CDR1 and CDR2 sequences are MNHEY and SVGAGI. Here the CDR3 DNA reads TGTGCCAGCAGTTATGACAGGGGGTACACTGAAGCTTTCTTT. Translated: CASSYDRGYTEAFF.

On this clonotype: An end of the junction does not agree with germline; a read error may underlie this. The chain joins TRBV6-5 to TRBJ2-1, with 10 nucleotides matching TRBD2. The CDR3 has 14 residues. The germline V gene encodes CDR1 MNHEY and CDR2 SVGAGI. This CDR3 is CTSHSSGGYNEQIF. The DNA of the CDR3 is TGTACCAGCCATTCTAGCGGGGGTTACAATGAGCAGATCTTC.

About this clonotype: A much larger clonotype is one base distant, so this may be a read error. The chain carries TRBV4-1 and TRBJ1-4; D possibly corresponds to TRBD1 (5 bases). V was clipped by 0 bases and J by 8 bases, with 13 bases between them. Germline V gene lookup returns CDR1 MGHRA and CDR2 YSYEKL. This CDR3 has 15 residues. CDR3 residues: CASSQDIGAGEKLFF. The CDR3 region has the DNA TGCGCCAGCAGCCAAGATATAGGGGCCGGGGAAAAACTGTTTTTT.

Comment on this clonotype: The junction departs from germline at one end; a sequencing error may be responsible. V is TRBV2 and J is TRBJ2-3, with 8 nucleotides matching TRBD1. The length of the CDR3 is 14 residues. The germline V gene encodes CDR1 SNHLY and CDR2 FYNNEI. The CDR3 loop reads CASASRGRADTQYF. The DNA for the CDR3 is TGTGCCAGCGCGAGCAGGGGGCGAGCAGATACACAGTATTTT.

The chain carries TRBV20-1 and TRBJ2-1; D could derive from TRBD1 or TRBD2 (6 bases each). CDR3 length equals 15 residues. V was trimmed by 1 base and J by 9 bases, leaving 19 bases between them. CDR1 DFQATT and CDR2 SNEGSKA come from the germline V gene (reference sequence). The CDR3 DNA follows: TGCAGTGCTAGAGGGGCTAGGGGGAGGCCCATTGAGCAGTTCTTC. This gives the protein CSARGARGRPIEQFF.

In the case of this clonotype: A junction boundary mismatches the germline segment, possibly from a read error. This chain connects TRBV20-1 to TRBJ1-1, with 7 bases fitting TRBD1. The germline V gene has CDR1 DFQATT and CDR2 SNEGSKA (reference sequence). CDR3 size: 14 residues. The CDR3 region is CSARAGQVNAESFF. The CDR3 DNA sequence: TGCAGTGCTAGGGCCGGACAGGTGAACGCTGAATCTTTCTTT.

CDR3 DNA sequence: TGTGCCGGCACTTACGGGACAGGGGGCCTGGATGGCTATGGCTACACCTTC. Amino acid sequence: CAGTYGTGGLDGYGYTF. The gene calls are TRBV6-6 and TRBJ1-2, with 12 bases matching TRBD1. Germline CDR1 and CDR2: MNHNY and SVGAGI (reference sequence). The CDR3 sequence is 17 residues long. The junction had 17 bases not matched to a gene; V was cut back by 11 bases and J by 4 bases.